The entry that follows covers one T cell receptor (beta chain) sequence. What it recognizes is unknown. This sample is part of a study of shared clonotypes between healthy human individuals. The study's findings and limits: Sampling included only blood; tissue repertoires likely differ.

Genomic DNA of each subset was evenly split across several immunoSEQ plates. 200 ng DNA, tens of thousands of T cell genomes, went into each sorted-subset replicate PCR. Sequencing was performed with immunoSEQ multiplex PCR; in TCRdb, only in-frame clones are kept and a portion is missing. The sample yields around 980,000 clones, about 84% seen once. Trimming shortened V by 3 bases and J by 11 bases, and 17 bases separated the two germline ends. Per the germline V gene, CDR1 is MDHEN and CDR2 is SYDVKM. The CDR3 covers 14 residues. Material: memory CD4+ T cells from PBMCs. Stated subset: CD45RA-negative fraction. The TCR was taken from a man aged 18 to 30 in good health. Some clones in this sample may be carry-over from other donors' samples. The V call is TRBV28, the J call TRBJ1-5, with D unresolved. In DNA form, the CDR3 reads TGTGCCAGCAGTTTGTCAAGAGGTCCCCAGACCCAGCATTTT. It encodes CASSLSRGPQTQHF.